A single sample is the source of the 21 T cell receptor beta chains below, sequenced in a study of T cells expressing NK-cell markers. TCRdb reprocessed the 5' RACE reads and reports one entry per CDR3 protein, with no DNA. Here the sample table reports about 460,000 distinct CDR3 sequences. The sample taken for sequencing was blood T cells: a sorted CD56 or NKG2C T cell subset, CD4+ or CD8+ T cells, or bulk PBMC T cells (not recorded which). The receptors originated from a woman in her forties or fifties in good health.

This chain links TRBV3-1 with TRBJ1-6; TCRdb picks TRBD1, but there is no DNA to check that call. The CDR3 contains 15 residues. From germline, CDR1 is LGHDT and CDR2 YNNKEL (reference sequence). Here the CDR3 reads CASSQGYRGLSPLHF.

The chain recombines TRBV2 with TRBJ2-7. This CDR3 is built from 14 residues. The V gene's germline CDR1 is SNHLY and CDR2 FYNNEI. CDR3 loop: CASSGARSTYEQYF.

This chain joins TRBV7-9 and TRBJ2-1. CDR1 SEHNR and CDR2 FQNEAQ come from the germline V gene (reference sequence). The length of the CDR3 is 14 residues. The chain's CDR3 is CASSLGIYHNEQFF.

The rearrangement joins TRBV29-1 to TRBJ2-1; the TCRdb D gene call, TRBD2, has no DNA to confirm it. Looked up from germline, CDR1 is SQVTM and CDR2 is ANQGSEA. There are 13 residues in the CDR3. The CDR3 spells CSGKGLAVGEQFF.

The chain employs TRBV6-5 and TRBJ1-1; TCRdb calls TRBD1, which cannot be checked without DNA. Germline V gives CDR1 MNHEY, CDR2 SVGAGI. The CDR3 runs to 15 residues. The CDR3: CASSYVGQGPTEAFF.

The chain recombines TRBV12-3 or TRBV12-4 with TRBJ2-6; the TCRdb call, TRBD1, lacks DNA for checking. There are 15 residues in the CDR3. This CDR3 is CASSLTGAGANVLTF.

The V gene is TRBV15, the J gene TRBJ2-1; TCRdb's assignment of TRBD2 cannot be checked, as there is no DNA. The CDR3 loop spans 15 amino acids. Germline-derived CDR1 and CDR2 are LNHNV and YYDKDF (reference sequence). The CDR3 reads CATSRGGVVSNEQFF.

The chain has TRBV7-2 and TRBJ1-2; TCRdb's assignment of TRBD1 cannot be checked, as there is no DNA. The V gene's germline CDR1 is SGHTA and CDR2 FQGNSA. The CDR3 length is 13 residues. The CDR3 sequence is CASSFGQSDGYTF. The full variable domain, rest sourced from reference TRBV7-2 and TRBJ1-2, is GAGVSQSPSNKVTEKGKDVELRCDPISGHTALYWYRQSLGQGLEFLIYFQGNSAPDKSGLPSDRFSAERTGGSVSTLTIQRTQQEDSAVYLCASSFGQSDGYTFGSGTRLTVV.

This sequence joins TRBV11-2 and TRBJ2-3; the D call from TCRdb, TRBD1, cannot be confirmed without DNA. This CDR3 has 15 amino acids. Per the germline V gene, CDR1 is SGHAT and CDR2 is FQNNGV. CDR3 amino acids: CASSGIRDNTDTQYF.

The chain combines TRBV4-1 with TRBJ2-1; without DNA, the TCRdb call of TRBD2 cannot be checked. The CDR3 contains 17 residues. Germline-derived CDR1 and CDR2 are MGHRA and YSYEKL. CDR3 residues: CASSQNSAGGAHGEQFF.

The J gene is TRBJ1-2, the V gene TRBV12-3 or TRBV12-4. The CDR3 length is 14 residues. CDR3 protein: CASSRGTASYGYTF.

The V and J genes are TRBV12-3 or TRBV12-4 and TRBJ1-1; there is no DNA to check the TCRdb D call of TRBD1. This CDR3 has 12 residues. The CDR3 reads CASGTVNTEAFF.

The rearrangement links TRBV7-9 to TRBJ2-1; the TCRdb D gene call, TRBD1, has no DNA to confirm it. CDR3 length equals 14 residues. Germline CDR1 reads SEHNR; CDR2 reads FQNEAQ (reference sequence). CDR3 sequence reads: CASSPQGGIYEQFF.

This chain links TRBV28 with TRBJ1-6. Germline lookup yields CDR1 MDHEN and CDR2 SYDVKM. This CDR3 is 15 amino acids long. The CDR3 loop reads CASSLAGLRSSPLHF.

The chain couples TRBV12-3 or TRBV12-4 to TRBJ2-7; checking the TCRdb D call of TRBD1 is not possible without DNA. The CDR3 length is 14 residues. CDR3 in amino acids: CASSASGGAYEQYF.

The chain joins TRBV27 to TRBJ1-5. The CDR3 extends over 11 amino acids. Per the germline V gene, CDR1 is MNHEY and CDR2 is SMNVEV (reference sequence). Here the CDR3 reads CASSPKSAQHF.

V usage is TRBV7-9 and J usage is TRBJ2-4; TCRdb outputs TRBD2, but without DNA this stays unchecked. Germline CDR1 is SEHNR and CDR2 is FQNEAQ (reference sequence). This CDR3 has 13 residues. CDR3 residues: CASMSVGPNIQYF.

The chain couples TRBV18 to TRBJ2-3. Germline CDR1 and CDR2: KGHSH and LQKENI. This CDR3 is 15 amino acids long. This CDR3 is CASSPLRGATDTQYF. Looking up the rest from reference TRBV18 and TRBJ2-3 gives the full variable domain: NAGVMQNPRHLVRRRGQEARLRCSPMKGHSHVYWYRQLPEEGLKFMVYLQKENIIDESGMPKERFSAEFPKEGPSILRIQQVVRGDSAAYFCASSPLRGATDTQYFGPGTRLTVL.

The rearrangement uses TRBV12-3 or TRBV12-4 and TRBJ2-1; TCRdb calls TRBD2, which cannot be checked without DNA. This CDR3 region has 16 residues. CDR3 region: CASNLGGRPSYNEQFF.

The V gene is TRBV7-7, the J gene TRBJ2-1; TCRdb returns TRBD1, unconfirmable since there is no DNA. Germline V gene lookup returns CDR1 SSHAT and CDR2 FNYEAQ (reference sequence). The length of the CDR3 is 16 residues. The CDR3: CASSLFSAGGHNEQFF.

The chain joins TRBV5-1 to TRBJ2-2; TCRdb outputs TRBD2, but without DNA this stays unchecked. CDR3 length equals 19 residues. CDR1 is SGHRS, CDR2 YFSETQ, per germline. CDR3 region: CASSHPGGTSGRRTGELFF.